Sequencing of this TCR beta chain was carried out in a study of beta chain features in type 1 diabetes. Study observations and caveats: Relative to healthy donors, patients appeared to have naive, central memory and Treg TCRB repertoires that were more similar.

The CDR3 is made up of 15 amino acids. Germline-derived CDR1 and CDR2 are SGHDT and YYEEEE. Trimming took 1 base from V and 5 from J; bases not matched to a gene: 6. On this clone: Antigen unknown.

Purity above 98% was achieved in all sorted populations. Of the isolated RNA, all was reverse transcribed, and so the sequenced material was expressed TCRB transcripts. Libraries were prepared by immunoSEQ multiplex PCR; TCRdb keeps only in-frame clonotypes and omits some of them. The profile covers 120,000 to 150,000 clones, with 10% appearing a single time and approximately 1.3% taken by the ten largest. The sequencing sample was made of naive CD4+ T cells from blood. The V gene is TRBV5-6, the J gene TRBJ2-7; 10 positions match TRBD1. This TCR was recovered from a man aged 18 to 30 in good health. The CDR3 region has the DNA TGTGCCAGCAGCTTGACCGGACAGGGGGTCGACGAGCAGTACTTC. Translating it yields CASSLTGQGVDEQYF.